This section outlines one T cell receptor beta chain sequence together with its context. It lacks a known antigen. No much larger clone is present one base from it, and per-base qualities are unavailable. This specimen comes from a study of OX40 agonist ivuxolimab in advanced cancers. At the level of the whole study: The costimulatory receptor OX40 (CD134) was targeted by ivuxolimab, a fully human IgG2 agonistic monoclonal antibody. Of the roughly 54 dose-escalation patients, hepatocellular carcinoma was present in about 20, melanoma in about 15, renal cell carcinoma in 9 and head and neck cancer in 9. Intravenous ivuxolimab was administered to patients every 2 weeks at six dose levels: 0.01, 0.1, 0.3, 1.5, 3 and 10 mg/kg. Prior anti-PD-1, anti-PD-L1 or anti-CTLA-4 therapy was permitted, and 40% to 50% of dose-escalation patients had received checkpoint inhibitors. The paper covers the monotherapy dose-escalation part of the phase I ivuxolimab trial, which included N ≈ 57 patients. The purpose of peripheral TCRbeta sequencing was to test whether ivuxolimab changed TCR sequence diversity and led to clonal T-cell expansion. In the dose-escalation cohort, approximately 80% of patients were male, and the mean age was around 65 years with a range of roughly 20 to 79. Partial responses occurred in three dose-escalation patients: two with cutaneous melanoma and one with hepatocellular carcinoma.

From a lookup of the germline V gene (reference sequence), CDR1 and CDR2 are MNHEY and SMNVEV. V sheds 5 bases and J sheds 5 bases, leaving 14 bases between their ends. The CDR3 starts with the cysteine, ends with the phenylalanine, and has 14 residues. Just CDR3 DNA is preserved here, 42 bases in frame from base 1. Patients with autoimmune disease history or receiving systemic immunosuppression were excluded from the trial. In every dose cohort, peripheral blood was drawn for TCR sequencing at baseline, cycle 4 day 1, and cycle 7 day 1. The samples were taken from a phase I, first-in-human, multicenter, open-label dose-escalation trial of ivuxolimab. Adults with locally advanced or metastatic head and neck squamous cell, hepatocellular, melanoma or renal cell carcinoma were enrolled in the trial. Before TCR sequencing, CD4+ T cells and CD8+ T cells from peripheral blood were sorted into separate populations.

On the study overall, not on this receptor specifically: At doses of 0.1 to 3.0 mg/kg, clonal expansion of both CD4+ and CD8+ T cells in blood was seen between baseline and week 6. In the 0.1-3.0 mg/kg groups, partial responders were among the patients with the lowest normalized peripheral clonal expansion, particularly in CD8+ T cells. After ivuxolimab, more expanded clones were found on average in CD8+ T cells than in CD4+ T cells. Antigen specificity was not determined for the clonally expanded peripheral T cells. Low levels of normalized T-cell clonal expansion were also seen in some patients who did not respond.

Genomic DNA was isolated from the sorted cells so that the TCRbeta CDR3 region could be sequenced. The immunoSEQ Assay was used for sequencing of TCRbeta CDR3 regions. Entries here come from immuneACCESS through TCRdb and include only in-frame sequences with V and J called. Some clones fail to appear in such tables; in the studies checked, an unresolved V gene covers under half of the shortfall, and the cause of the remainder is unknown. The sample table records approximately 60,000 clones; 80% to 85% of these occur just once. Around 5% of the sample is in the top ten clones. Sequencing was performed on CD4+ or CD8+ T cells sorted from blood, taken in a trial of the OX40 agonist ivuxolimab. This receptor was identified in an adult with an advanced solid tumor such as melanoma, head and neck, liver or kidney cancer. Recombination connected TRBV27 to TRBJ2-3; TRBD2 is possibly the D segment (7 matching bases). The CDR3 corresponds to CASSTGGLEDTQYF. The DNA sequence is TGTGCCAGCAGTACGGGGGGCTTGGAAGATACGCAGTATTTT.